This T cell receptor (beta chain) stems from a study of T cell repertoires in cytomegalovirus infection (dated by TCRdb to the late 2010s). Turning to the overall study: Because public TCR beta signatures pointed to carriage of CMV infection together with the matching HLA type, the HLA type of each donor mattered for the analysis. Beyond this particular receptor, the publication reports: Carriers of CMV infection plus the relevant HLA type were discriminated by the cumulative frequency of public TCR beta family members in the study cohort and in an independent roughly 400-donor cohort. The ex vivo response was dominated by HLA-C-restricted CMV-specific TCR beta clonotypes, which also provided the single most frequent clonotype in two of eight donors.

The V end loses 1 base and the J end loses 0 bases, and a stretch of 13 bases separates them. From the cysteine up to the phenylalanine, the CDR3 has a length of 17 residues. Just CDR3 DNA is preserved here, 51 bases in frame from base 1. Reading the germline V gene gives CDR1 SGHTA and CDR2 FQGNSA. This clonotype was counted at least ten times. Its specific antigen is unknown. Per-base quality was not reported, and no clone a single base away is much larger than it. The instrument was an Illumina HiSeq 1500. TCRdb reanalyzed the raw reads on its own, using fastp at Q25 for trimming and MiXCR for clone calling, and kept in-frame beta chains. Under each unique CDR3 protein, matching rows form one entry showing the most common genes and DNA. A total of around 100,000 distinct CDR3 sequences appear in this sample, about 9.4% of them only once. Approximately 33% of the sample comes from the top ten.

The rearranged segments are TRBV7-2 and TRBJ2-1, with a tentative D gene TRBD2 over 6 matching bases. Sequencing input: PBMCs, sequenced either directly or after in vitro stimulation (not recorded which). The TCR sequence derives from a human donor in good health (CMV status not recorded). Some clones in this sample may be carry-over from other donors' samples. The CDR3 reads CASSLVGGLSSYNEQFF. The DNA reads TGTGCCAGCAGCTTAGTGGGGGGTCTCAGCTCCTACAATGAGCAGTTCTTC. Reference TRBV7-2 and TRBJ2-1 proteins supply the regions before and after the CDR3; the full variable domain is: GAGVSQSPSNKVTEKGKDVELRCDPISGHTALYWYRQSLGQGLEFLIYFQGNSAPDKSGLPSDRFSAERTGGSVSTLTIQRTQQEDSAVYLCASSLVGGLSSYNEQFFGPGTRLTVL.